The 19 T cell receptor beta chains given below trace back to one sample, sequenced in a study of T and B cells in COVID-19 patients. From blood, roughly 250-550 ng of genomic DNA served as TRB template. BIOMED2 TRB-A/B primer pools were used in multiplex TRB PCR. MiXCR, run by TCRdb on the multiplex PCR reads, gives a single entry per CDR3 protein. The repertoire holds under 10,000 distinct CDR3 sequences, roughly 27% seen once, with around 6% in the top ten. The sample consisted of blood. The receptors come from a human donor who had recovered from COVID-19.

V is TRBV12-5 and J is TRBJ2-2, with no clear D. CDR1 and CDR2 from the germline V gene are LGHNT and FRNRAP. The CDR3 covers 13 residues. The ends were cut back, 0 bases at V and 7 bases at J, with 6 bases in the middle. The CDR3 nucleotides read TGTGCTAGTGGTTTGGTATACGGCGGGGAGCTGTTTTTT. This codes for CASGLVYGGELFF.

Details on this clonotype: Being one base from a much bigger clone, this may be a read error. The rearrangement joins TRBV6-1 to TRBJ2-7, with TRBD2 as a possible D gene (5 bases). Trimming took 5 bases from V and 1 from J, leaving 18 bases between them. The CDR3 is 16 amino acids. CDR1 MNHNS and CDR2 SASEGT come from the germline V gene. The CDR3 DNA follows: TGTGCCAGCAGTCCAAACTCAGCGGTACTTTCCTACGAGCAGTACGTC. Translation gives CASSPNSAVLSYEQYV.

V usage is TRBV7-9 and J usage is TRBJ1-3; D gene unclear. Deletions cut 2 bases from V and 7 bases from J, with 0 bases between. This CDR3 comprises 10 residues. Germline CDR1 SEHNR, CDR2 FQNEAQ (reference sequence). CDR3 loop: CASSLNTIYF. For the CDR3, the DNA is TGTGCCAGCAGCTTAAACACCATATATTTT.

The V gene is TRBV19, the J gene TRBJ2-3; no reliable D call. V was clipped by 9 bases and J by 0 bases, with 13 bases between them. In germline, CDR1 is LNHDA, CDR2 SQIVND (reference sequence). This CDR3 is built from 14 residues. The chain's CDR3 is CASSTGLSTDTQYF. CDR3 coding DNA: TGTGCCAGCAGCACCGGGCTTAGCACAGATACGCAGTATTTT.

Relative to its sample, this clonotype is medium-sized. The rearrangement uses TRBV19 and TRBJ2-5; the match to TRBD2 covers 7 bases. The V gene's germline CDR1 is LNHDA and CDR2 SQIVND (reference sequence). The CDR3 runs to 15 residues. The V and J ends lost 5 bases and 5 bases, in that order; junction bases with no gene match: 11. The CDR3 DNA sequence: TGTGCCAGTAGTCCCCCTCCGGGGGGATCGGAGACCCAGTACTTC. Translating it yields CASSPPPGGSETQYF. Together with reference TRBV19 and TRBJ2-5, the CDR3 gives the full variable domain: DGGITQSPKYLFRKEGQNVTLSCEQNLNHDAMYWYRQDPGQGLRLIYYSQIVNDFQKGDIAEGYSVSREKKESFPLTVTSAQKNPTAFYLCASSPPPGGSETQYFGPGTRLLVL.

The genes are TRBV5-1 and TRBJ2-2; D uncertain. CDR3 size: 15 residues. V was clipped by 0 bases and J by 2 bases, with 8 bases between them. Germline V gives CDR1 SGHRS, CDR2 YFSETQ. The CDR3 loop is CASSLAGPNTGELFF. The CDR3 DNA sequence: TGCGCCAGCAGCTTGGCCGGGCCTAACACCGGGGAGCTGTTTTTT.

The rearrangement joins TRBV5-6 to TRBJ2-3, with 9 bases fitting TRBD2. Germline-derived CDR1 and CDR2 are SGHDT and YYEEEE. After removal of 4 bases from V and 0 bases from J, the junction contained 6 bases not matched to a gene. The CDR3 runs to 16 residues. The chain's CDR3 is CASSLRLAASTDTQYF. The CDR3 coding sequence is TGTGCCAGCAGCCTACGACTAGCGGCTAGCACAGATACGCAGTATTTT.

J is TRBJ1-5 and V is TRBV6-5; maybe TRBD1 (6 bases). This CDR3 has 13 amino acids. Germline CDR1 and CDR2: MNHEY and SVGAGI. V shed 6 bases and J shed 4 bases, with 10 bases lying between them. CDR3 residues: CASRQGGNQPQHF. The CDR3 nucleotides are TGTGCCAGCAGACAGGGTGGTAATCAGCCCCAGCATTTT.

This chain's CDR3 is CASSRRQGNTGELFF. In nucleotides, the CDR3 is TGTGCCAGCAGTAGACGACAGGGGAACACCGGGGAGCTGTTTTTT. V usage is TRBV27 and J usage is TRBJ2-2; 7 positions match TRBD1. The CDR3 is 15 residues long. With 5 bases clipped from V and 1 base from J, the junction kept 4 bases outside the gene matches. Germline V lookup: CDR1 MNHEY, CDR2 SMNVEV (reference sequence).

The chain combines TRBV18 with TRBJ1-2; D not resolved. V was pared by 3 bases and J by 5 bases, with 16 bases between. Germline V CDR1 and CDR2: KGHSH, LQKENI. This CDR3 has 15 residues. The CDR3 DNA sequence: TGTGCCAGCTCACCCGCGACGGAAGGCGTTTATGGCTACACCTTC. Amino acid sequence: CASSPATEGVYGYTF. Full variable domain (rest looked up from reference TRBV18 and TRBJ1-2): NAGVMQNPRHLVRRRGQEARLRCSPMKGHSHVYWYRQLPEEGLKFMVYLQKENIIDESGMPKERFSAEFPKEGPSILRIQQVVRGDSAAYFCASSPATEGVYGYTFGSGTRLTVV.

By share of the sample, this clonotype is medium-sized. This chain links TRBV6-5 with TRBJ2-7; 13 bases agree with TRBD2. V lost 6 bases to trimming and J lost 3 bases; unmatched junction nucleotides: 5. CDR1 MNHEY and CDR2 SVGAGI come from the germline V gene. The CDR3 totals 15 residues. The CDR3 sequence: CASRKLAGGNYEQYV. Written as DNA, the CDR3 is TGTGCCAGCAGAAAACTAGCGGGGGGGAACTACGAGCAGTACGTC.

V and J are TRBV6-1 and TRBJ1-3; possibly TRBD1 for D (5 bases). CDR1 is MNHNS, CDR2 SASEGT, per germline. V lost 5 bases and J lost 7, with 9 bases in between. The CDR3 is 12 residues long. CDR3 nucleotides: TGTGCCAGCAGTTACGGGGGGAACACCATATATTTT. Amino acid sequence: CASSYGGNTIYF.

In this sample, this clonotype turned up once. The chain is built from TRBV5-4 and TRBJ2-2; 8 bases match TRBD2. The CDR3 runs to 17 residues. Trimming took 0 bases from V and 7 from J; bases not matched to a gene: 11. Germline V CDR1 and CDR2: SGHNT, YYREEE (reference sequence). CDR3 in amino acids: CASSLELAGGAGGELFF. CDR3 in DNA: TGTGCCAGCAGCTTGGAACTAGCCGGGGGGGCCGGCGGGGAGCTGTTTTTT.

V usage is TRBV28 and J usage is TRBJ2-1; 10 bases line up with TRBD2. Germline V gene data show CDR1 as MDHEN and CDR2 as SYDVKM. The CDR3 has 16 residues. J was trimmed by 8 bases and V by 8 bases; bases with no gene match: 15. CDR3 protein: CASVGGKRGGRYEQFF. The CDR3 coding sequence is TGTGCCAGCGTAGGGGGTAAGCGGGGGGGCCGGTATGAGCAGTTCTTC.

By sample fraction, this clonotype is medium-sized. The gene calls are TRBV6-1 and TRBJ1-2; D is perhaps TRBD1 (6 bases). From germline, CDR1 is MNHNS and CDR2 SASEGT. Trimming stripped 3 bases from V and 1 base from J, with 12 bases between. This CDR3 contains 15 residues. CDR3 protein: CASSEWPGDNYGYTF. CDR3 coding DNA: TGTGCCAGCAGTGAGTGGCCAGGGGATAACTATGGCTACACCTTC.

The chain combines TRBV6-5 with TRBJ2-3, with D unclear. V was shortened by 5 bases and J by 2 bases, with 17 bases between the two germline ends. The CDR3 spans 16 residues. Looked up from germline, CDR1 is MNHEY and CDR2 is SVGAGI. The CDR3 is CASSDPSFRATDTQYF. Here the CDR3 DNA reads TGTGCCAGCAGTGATCCAAGTTTTAGGGCCACAGATACGCAGTATTTT.

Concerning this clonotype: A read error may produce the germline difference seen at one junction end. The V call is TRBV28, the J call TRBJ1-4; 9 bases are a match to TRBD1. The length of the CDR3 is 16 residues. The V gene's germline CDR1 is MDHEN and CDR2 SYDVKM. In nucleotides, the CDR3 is TGTGCCAGCAGTTTAGGTTCGACAGGGGGTCGCGAAAAGCTGTTTTTT. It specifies CASSLGSTGGREKLFF. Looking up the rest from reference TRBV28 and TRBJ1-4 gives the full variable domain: DVKVTQSSRYLVKRTGEKVFLECVQDMDHENMFWYRQDPGLGLRLIYFSYDVKMKEKGDIPEGYSVSREKKERFSLILESASTNQTSMYLCASSLGSTGGREKLFFGSGTQLSVL.

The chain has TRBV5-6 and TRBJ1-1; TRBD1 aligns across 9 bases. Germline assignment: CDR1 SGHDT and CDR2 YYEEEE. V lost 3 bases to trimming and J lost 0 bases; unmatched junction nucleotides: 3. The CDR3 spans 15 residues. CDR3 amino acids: CASSWDRVMNTEAFF. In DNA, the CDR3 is TGTGCCAGCAGCTGGGACAGGGTGATGAACACTGAAGCTTTCTTT.

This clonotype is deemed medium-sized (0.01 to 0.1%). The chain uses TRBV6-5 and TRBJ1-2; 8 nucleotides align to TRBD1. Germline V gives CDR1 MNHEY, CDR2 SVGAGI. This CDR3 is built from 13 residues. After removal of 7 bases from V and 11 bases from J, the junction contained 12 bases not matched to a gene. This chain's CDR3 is CASIAGTGKEYTF. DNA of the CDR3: TGTGCCAGCATTGCCGGGACAGGAAAGGAGTACACCTTC.